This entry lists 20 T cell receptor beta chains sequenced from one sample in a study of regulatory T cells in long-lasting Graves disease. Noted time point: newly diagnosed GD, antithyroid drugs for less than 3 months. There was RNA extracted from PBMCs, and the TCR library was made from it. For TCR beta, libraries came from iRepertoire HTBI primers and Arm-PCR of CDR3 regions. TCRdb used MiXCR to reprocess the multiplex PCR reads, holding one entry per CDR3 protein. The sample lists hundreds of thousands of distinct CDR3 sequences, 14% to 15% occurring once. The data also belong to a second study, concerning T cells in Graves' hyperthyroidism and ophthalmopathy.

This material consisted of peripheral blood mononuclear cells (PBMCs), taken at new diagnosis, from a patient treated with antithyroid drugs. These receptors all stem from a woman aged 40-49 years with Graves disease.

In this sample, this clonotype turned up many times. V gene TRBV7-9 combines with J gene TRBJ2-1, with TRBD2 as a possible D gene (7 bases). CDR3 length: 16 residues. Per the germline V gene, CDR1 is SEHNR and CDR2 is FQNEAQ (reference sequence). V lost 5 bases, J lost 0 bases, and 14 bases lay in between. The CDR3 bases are TGTGCCAGCAGCGATAGGGGGGGTAACTCCTACAATGAGCAGTTCTTC. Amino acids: CASSDRGGNSYNEQFF.

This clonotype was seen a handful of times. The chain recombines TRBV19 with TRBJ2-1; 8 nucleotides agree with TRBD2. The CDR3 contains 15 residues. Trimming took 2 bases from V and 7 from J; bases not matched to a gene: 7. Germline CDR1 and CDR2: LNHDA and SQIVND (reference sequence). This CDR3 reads CASSIPPGLGNEQFF. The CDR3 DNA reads TGTGCCAGTAGTATACCCCCGGGACTAGGGAATGAGCAGTTCTTC.

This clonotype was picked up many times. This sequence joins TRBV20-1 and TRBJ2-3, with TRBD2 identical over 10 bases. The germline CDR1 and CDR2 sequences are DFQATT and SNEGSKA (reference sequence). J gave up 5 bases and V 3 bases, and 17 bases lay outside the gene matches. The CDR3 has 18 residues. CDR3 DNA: TGCAGTGCTAGGAGCCGCATAAAGCTAGCGGGAGTTGAAGATACGCAGTATTTT. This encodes CSARSRIKLAGVEDTQYF.

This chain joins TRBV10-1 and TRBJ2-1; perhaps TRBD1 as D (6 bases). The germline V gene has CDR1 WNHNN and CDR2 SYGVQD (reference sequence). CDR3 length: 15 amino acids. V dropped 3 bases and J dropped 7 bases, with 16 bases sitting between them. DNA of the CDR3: TGCGCCAGCAGTGACTCAGGGGACGCTCGAAATGAGCAGTTCTTC. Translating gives CASSDSGDARNEQFF.

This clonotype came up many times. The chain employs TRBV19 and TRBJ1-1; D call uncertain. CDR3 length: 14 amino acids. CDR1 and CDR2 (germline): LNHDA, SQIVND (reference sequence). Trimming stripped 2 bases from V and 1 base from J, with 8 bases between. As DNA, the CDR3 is TGTGCCAGTAGTATAAAAGCACAGAACACTGAAGCTTTCTTT. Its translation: CASSIKAQNTEAFF.

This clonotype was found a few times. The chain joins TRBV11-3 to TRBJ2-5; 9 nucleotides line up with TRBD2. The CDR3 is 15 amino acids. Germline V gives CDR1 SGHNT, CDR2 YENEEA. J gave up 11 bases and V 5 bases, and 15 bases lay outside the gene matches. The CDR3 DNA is TGTGCCAGCAGCCAAAGGGCGGGAGGGCCGTGGGAGCAGTACTTC. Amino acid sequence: CASSQRAGGPWEQYF.

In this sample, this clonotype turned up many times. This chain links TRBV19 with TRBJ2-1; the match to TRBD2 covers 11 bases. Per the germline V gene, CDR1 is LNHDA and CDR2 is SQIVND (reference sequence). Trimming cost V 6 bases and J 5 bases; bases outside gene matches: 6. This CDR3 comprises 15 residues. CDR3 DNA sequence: TGTGCCAGTAGGGAACTAGCGGGGGTCAACAATGAGCAGTTCTTC. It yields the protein CASRELAGVNNEQFF. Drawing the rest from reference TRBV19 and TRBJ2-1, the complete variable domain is DGGITQSPKYLFRKEGQNVTLSCEQNLNHDAMYWYRQDPGQGLRLIYYSQIVNDFQKGDIAEGYSVSREKKESFPLTVTSAQKNPTAFYLCASRELAGVNNEQFFGPGTRLTVL.

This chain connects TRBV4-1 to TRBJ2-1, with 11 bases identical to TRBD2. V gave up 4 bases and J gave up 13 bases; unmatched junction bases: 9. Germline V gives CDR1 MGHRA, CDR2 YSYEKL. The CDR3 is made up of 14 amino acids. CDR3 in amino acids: CASSPESSGRDQFF. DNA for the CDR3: TGCGCCAGCAGCCCCGAGAGTAGCGGGAGGGATCAGTTCTTC.

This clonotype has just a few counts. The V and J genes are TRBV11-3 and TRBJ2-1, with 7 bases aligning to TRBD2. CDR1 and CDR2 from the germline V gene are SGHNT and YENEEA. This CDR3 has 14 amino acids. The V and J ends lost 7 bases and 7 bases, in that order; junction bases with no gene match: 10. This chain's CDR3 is CASTKRDLGNEQFF. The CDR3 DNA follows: TGTGCCAGCACGAAGCGGGATCTGGGGAATGAGCAGTTCTTC.

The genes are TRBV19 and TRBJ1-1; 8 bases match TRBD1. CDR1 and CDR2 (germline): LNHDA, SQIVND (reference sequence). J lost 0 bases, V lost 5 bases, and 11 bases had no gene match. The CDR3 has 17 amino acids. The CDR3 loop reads CASSVSGQAFMNTEAFF. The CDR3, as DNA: TGTGCCAGTAGTGTTTCGGGACAGGCTTTCATGAACACTGAAGCTTTCTTT.

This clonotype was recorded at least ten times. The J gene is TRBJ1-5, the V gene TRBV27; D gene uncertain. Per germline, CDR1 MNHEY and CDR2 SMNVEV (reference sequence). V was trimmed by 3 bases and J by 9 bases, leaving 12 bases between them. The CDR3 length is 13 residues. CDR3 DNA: TGTGCCAGCAGTTTGGGCACCGCAACGCCCCAGCATTTT. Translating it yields CASSLGTATPQHF.

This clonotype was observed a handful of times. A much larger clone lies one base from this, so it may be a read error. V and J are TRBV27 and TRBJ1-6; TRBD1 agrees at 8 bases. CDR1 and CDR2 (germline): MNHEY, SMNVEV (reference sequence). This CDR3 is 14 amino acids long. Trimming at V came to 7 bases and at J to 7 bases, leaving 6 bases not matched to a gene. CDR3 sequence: CASNLYRGNSPLHF. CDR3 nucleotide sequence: TGTGCCAGCAATCTTTACAGGGGGAATTCACCCCTCCACTTT.

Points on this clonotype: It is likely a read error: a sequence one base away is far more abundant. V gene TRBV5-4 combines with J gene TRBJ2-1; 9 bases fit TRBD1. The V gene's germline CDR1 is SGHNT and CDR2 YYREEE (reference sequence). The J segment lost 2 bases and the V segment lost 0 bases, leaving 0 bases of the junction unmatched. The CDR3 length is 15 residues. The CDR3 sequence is CASSLGDRAYNEQFF. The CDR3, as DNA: TGTGCCAGCAGCTTGGGGGACAGGGCCTACAATGAGCAGTTCTTC.

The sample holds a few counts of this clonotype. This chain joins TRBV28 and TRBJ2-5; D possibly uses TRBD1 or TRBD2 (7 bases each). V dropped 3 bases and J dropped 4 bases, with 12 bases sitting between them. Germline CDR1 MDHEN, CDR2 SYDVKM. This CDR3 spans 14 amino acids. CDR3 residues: CASSFDREGETQYF. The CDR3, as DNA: TGTGCCAGCAGTTTCGACAGGGAGGGAGAGACCCAGTACTTC.

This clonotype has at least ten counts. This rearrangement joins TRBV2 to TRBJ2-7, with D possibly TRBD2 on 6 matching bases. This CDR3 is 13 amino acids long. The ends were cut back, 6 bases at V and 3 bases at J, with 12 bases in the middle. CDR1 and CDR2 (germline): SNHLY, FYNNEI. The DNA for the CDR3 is TGTGCCAGCAGACTGGGACTCGACTACGAGCAGTACTTC. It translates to CASRLGLDYEQYF.

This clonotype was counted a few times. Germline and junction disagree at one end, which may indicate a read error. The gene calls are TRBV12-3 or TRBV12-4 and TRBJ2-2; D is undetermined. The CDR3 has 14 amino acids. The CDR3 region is CASSPTLGSGELFF. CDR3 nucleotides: TGTGCCAGCAGTCCCACCTTGGGGTCCGGAGAGCTGTTTTTT.

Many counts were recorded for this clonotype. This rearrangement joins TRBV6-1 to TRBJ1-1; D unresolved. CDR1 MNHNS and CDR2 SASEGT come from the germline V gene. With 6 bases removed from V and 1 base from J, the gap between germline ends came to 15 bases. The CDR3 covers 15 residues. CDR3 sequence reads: CASRHTGSPNTEAFF. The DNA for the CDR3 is TGTGCCAGCAGGCATACCGGGAGTCCGAACACTGAAGCTTTCTTT.

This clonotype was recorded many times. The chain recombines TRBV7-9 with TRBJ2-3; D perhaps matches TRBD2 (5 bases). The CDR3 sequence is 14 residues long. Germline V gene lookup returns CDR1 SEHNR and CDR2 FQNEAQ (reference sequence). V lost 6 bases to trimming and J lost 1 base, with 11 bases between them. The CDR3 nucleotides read TGTGCCAGCAGTCCCGAGGGCGGCACAGATACGCAGTATTTT. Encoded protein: CASSPEGGTDTQYF.

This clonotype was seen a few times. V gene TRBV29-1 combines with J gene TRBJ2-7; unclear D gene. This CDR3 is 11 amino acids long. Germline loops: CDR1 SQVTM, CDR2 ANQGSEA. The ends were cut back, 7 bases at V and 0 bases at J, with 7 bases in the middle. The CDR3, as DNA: TGCAGCGCCTCTATCTCCTACGAGCAGTACTTC. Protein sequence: CSASISYEQYF.

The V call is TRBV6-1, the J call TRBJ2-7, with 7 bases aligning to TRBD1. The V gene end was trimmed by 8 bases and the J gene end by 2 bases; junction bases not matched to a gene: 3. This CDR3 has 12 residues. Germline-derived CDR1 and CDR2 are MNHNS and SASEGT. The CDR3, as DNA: TGTGCCAGCCTGGACAGGACCTACGAGCAGTACTTC. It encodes CASLDRTYEQYF.